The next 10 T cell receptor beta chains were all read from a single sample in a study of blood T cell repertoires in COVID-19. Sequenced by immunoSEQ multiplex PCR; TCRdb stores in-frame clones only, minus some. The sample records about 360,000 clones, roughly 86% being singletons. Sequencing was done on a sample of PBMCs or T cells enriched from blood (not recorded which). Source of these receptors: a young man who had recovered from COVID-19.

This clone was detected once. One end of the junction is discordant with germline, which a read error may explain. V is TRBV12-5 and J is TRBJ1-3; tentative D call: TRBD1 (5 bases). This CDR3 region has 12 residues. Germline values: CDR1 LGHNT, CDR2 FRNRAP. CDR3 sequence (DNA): TGTGCTAGTGGTTCCCGACAGCCCTTTTCGAATTTT. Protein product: CASGSRQPFSNF.

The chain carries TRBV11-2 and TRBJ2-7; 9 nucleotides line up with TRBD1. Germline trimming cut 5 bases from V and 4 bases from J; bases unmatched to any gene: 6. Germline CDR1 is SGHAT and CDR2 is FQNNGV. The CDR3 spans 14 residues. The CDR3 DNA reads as TGTGCCAGCAGCCGTCCCGGGACAGGGTACGAGCAGTACTTC. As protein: CASSRPGTGYEQYF.

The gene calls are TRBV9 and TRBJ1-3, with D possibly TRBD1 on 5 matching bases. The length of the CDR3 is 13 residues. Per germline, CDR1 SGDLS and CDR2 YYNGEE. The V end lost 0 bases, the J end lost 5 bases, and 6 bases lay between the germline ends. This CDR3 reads CASSVGQRNTIYF. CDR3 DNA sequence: TGTGCCAGCAGCGTAGGACAGCGAAACACCATATATTTT.

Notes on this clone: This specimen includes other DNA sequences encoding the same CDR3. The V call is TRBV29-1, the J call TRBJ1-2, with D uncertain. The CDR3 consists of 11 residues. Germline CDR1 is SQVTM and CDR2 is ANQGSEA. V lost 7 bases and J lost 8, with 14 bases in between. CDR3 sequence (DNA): TGCAGCGCCGACCGGGGTTGGGGCTACACCTTC. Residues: CSADRGWGYTF.

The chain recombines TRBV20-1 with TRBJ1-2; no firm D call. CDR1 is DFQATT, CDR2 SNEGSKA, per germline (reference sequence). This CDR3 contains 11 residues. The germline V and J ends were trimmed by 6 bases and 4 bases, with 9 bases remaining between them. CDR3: CSAHTGYGYTF. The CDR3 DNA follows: TGCAGTGCCCATACGGGCTATGGCTACACCTTC.

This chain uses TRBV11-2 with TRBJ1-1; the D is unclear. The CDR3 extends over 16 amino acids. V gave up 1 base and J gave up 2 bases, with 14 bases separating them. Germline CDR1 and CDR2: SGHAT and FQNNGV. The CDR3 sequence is CASSLVWTPVNTEAFF. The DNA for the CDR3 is TGTGCCAGCAGCTTAGTATGGACTCCTGTAAACACTGAAGCTTTCTTT.

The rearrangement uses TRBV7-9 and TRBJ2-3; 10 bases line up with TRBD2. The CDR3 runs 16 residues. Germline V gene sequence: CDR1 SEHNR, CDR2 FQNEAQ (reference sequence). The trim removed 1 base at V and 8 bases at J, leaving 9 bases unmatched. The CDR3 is CASSLVAGGPGGTQYF. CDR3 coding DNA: TGTGCCAGCAGCTTAGTAGCGGGGGGCCCCGGTGGTACGCAGTATTTT.

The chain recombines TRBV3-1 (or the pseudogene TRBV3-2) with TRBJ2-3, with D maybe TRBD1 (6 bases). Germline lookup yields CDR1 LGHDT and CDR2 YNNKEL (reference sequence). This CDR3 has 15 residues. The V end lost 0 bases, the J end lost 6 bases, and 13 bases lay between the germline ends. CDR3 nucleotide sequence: TGTGCCAGCAGCCAAGATGGGAACAGGGTTGATACGCAGTATTTT. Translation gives CASSQDGNRVDTQYF.

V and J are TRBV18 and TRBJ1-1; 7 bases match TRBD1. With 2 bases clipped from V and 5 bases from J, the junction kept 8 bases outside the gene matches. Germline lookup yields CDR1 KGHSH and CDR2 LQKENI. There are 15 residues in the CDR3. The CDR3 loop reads CASSPTRGGFTEAFF. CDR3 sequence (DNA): TGTGCCAGCTCACCAACACGAGGGGGCTTTACTGAAGCTTTCTTT.

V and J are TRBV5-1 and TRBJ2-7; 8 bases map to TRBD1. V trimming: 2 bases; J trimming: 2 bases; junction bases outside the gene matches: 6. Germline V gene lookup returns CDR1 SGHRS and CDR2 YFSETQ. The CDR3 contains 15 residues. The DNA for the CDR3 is TGCGCCAGCAGCTTTGGCGGGACAGGTACCTACGAGCAGTACTTC. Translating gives CASSFGGTGTYEQYF.